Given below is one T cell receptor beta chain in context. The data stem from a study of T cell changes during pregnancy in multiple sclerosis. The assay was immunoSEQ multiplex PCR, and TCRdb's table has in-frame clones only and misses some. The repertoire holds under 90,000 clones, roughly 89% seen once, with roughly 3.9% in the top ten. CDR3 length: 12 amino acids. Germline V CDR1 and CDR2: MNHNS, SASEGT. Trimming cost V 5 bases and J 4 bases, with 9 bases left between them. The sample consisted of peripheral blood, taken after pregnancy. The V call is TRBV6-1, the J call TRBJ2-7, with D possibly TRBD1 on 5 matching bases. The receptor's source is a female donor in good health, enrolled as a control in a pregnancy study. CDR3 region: CASSQGLYEQYF. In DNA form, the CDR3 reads TGTGCCAGCAGTCAGGGATTGTACGAGCAGTACTTC.